This T cell receptor beta chain was recovered during a study of technical replicates of blood from four donors (dated by TCRdb to about 2017). Library construction relied on the immunoSEQ multiplex PCR assay. TCRdb retrieved this table from immuneACCESS and kept in-frame rearrangements only. Not all clones are present; in checked studies, unresolved V genes account for under half, and no reason is known for the remainder. Recorded for this sample are tens of thousands of clones; 85% to 95% of them occurred a single time. Of the sample, 4.7% is held by the ten largest clones. This clone was detected a few times. Its antigen is currently not known. No base-level quality is on record; no much larger clone is a single base apart. The receptor was derived from a human donor in good health. Some clones in this sample may be carry-over from other donors' samples. Sequenced input: PBMCs.

The DNA is as follows: TGTGCCATCAGTGAGTCGAGGCCAGACCAAATTCTGAATGAAAAACTGTTTTTT. It is translated as CAISESRPDQILNEKLFF. This chain joins TRBV10-3 to TRBJ1-4; no D gene is confidently identified. The germline V gene encodes CDR1 ENHRY and CDR2 SYGVKD. The CDR3 covers 18 residues, taking in both the cysteine and the phenylalanine. Left in the record is the CDR3 DNA by itself, 54 bases read in frame from the first base. V is reduced by 0 bases and J by 5 bases, leaving a spacing of 19 bases between them.